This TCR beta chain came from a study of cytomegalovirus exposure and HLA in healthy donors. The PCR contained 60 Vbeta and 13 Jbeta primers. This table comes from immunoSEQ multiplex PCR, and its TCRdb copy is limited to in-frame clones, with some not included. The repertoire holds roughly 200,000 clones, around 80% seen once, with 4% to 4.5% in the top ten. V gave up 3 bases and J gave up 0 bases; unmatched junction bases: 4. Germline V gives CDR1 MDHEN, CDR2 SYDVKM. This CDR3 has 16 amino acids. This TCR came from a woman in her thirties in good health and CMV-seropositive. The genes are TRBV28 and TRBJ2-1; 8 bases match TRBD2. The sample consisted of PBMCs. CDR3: CASSFPRGGSYNEQFF. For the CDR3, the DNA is TGTGCCAGCAGTTTCCCCCGGGGGGGCTCCTACAATGAGCAGTTCTTC.